The 7 T cell receptor beta chains given below trace back to one sample, sequenced in a study of regulatory T cells in long-lasting Graves disease. Time point defined: newly diagnosed GD, antithyroid drugs for less than 3 months. The TCR library was made from RNA that had been extracted from PBMCs in TRIzol. CDR3 regions were amplified by Arm-PCR using iRepertoire HTBI primers to build TCR beta libraries. MiXCR was run by TCRdb on the multiplex PCR reads, yielding one entry per CDR3 protein. The sample consists of hundreds of thousands of distinct CDR3 sequences, 16% of them appearing once. The same sample was also studied in work on T cells in Graves' hyperthyroidism and ophthalmopathy.

The starting material was peripheral blood mononuclear cells (PBMCs), obtained at new diagnosis, from a patient treated with antithyroid drugs. The source of these receptors is a woman in her forties or fifties with Graves disease.

The DNA of the CDR3 is TGTGCCGGACCGACAGGAAGCACAGATACGCAGTATTTT. This codes for CAGPTGSTDTQYF. The chain employs TRBV6-4 and TRBJ2-3; possible D gene TRBD1, 6 bases. V gave up 11 bases and J gave up 0 bases, with 12 bases separating them. CDR3 length: 13 residues. From germline, CDR1 is MRHNA and CDR2 SNTAGT.

The count of this clonotype is one. This chain connects TRBV9 to TRBJ2-5, with 7 bases aligning to TRBD2. V trimming: 3 bases; J trimming: 3 bases; junction bases outside the gene matches: 11. Per the germline V gene, CDR1 is SGDLS and CDR2 is YYNGEE. This CDR3 comprises 16 residues. CDR3 protein: CASSGGGSSGKETQYF. The DNA of the CDR3 is TGTGCCAGCAGCGGGGGAGGTTCAAGCGGGAAAGAGACCCAGTACTTC.

This clonotype was seen at least ten times. One junction end disagrees with the germline gene, perhaps due to a read error. The chain combines TRBV5-1 with TRBJ1-1; D remains ambiguous. Germline V lookup: CDR1 SGHRS, CDR2 YFSETQ. The CDR3 is 13 residues long. The CDR3 here is CASSLDGGTEAFF. CDR3 nucleotides: TGTGCCAGCAGCTTAGACGGCGGGACTGAAGCTTTCTTT.

This chain connects TRBV9 to TRBJ1-5, with D unresolved. In germline, CDR1 is SGDLS, CDR2 YYNGEE. Trimming took off 1 base at V and 5 bases at J, with 13 bases between the two ends. The CDR3 sequence is 15 residues long. CDR3 region: CASSVRSPVHQPQHF. The CDR3 DNA sequence: TGTGCCAGCAGCGTAAGGTCCCCGGTCCATCAGCCCCAGCATTTT.

This clonotype was observed a few times. The rearrangement uses TRBV28 and TRBJ1-5; D ambiguous. The CDR3 has 12 amino acids. Germline CDR1 MDHEN, CDR2 SYDVKM. V lost 6 bases and J 5 bases, leaving 8 bases between the germline ends. The CDR3 coding sequence is TGTGCCAGCAGCGCTGGTGATCAGCCCCAGCATTTT. It is translated as CASSAGDQPQHF.

Ten or more counts support this clonotype. The chain is built from TRBV10-1 and TRBJ2-2, with unresolved D. Germline V gene lookup returns CDR1 WNHNN and CDR2 SYGVQD (reference sequence). Between the trimmed V and J ends, which lost 1 base and 0 bases, there was a span of 6 bases. The CDR3 covers 15 residues. CDR3 DNA sequence: TGCGCCAGCAGTGAGTGGAGTGCGAACACCGGGGAGCTGTTTTTT. Residues: CASSEWSANTGELFF.

The genes are TRBV3-1 and TRBJ2-6; tentative D call: TRBD2 (6 bases). The CDR3 is made up of 20 amino acids. Deletions cut 4 bases from V and 1 base from J, with 23 bases between. Per the germline V gene, CDR1 is LGHDT and CDR2 is YNNKEL (reference sequence). The CDR3 coding sequence is TGTGCCAGCAGCCCTGTCGGGACTCCCGGTATAGGTTCTGGGGCCAACGTCCTGACTTTC. It is translated as CASSPVGTPGIGSGANVLTF.